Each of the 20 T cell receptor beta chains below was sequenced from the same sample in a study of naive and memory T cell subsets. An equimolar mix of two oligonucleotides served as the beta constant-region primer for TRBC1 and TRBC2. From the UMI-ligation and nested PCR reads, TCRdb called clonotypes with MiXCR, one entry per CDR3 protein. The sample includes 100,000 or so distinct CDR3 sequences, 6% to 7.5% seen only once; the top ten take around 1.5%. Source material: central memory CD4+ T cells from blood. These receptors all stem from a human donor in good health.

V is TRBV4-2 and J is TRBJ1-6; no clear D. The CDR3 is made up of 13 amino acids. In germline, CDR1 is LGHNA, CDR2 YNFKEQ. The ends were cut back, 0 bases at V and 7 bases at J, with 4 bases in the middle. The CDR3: CASSQEENSPLHF. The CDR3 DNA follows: TGTGCCAGCAGCCAAGAAGAAAATTCACCCCTCCACTTT.

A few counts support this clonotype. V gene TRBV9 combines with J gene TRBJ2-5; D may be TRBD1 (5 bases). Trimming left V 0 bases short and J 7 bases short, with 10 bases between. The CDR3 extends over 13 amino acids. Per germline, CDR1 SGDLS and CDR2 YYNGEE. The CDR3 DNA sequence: TGTGCCAGCAGCGTAGCCGGTCAGGGGACCCAGTACTTC. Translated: CASSVAGQGTQYF.

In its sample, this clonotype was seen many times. The CDR3 DNA is TGTGCCAGCAGCTCCCATCGCTGGGAGCAGTACTTC. Amino acid sequence: CASSSHRWEQYF. V gene TRBV7-2 combines with J gene TRBJ2-7, with unresolved D. The V end lost 4 bases, the J end lost 7 bases, and 11 bases lay between the germline ends. The length of the CDR3 is 12 residues. Germline V gene sequence: CDR1 SGHTA, CDR2 FQGNSA.

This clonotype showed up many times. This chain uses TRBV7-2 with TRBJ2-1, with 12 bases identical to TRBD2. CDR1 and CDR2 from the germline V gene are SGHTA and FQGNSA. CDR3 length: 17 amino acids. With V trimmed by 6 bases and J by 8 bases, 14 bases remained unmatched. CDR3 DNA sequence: TGTGCCAGCAGTTACGGACTAGCGGGAAGTAAGTTGGATGAGCAGTTCTTC. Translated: CASSYGLAGSKLDEQFF. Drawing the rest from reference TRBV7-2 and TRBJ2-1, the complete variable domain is GAGVSQSPSNKVTEKGKDVELRCDPISGHTALYWYRQSLGQGLEFLIYFQGNSAPDKSGLPSDRFSAERTGGSVSTLTIQRTQQEDSAVYLCASSYGLAGSKLDEQFFGPGTRLTVL.

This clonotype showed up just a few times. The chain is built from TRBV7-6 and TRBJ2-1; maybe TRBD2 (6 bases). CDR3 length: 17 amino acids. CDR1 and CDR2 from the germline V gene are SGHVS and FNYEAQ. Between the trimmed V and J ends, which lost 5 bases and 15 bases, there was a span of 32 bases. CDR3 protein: CASSPHRSGSPTMKGFF. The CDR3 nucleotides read TGTGCCAGCAGCCCTCATAGGAGCGGGTCTCCTACAATGAAGGGGTTCTTC.

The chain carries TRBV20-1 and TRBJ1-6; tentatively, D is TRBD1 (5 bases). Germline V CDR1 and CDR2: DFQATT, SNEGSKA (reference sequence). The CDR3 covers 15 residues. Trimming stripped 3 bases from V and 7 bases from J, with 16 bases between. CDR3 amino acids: CSASRDAGRNSPLHF. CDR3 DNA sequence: TGCAGTGCTAGCCGGGACGCAGGCCGAAATTCACCCCTCCACTTT.

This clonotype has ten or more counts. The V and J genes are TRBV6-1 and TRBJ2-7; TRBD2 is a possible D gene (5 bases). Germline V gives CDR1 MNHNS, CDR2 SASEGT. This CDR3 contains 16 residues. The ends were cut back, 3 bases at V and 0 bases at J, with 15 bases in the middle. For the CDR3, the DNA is TGTGCCAGCAGTGAGTTGGTGCCGAGGGTCTCCTACGAGCAGTACTTC. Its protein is CASSELVPRVSYEQYF.

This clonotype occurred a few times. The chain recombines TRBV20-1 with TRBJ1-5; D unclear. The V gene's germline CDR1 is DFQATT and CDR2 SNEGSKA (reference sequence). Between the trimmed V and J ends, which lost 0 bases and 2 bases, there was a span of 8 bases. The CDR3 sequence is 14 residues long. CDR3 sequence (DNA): TGCAGTGCTAGAGACAGGATGGGCAATCAGCCCCAGCATTTT. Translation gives CSARDRMGNQPQHF.

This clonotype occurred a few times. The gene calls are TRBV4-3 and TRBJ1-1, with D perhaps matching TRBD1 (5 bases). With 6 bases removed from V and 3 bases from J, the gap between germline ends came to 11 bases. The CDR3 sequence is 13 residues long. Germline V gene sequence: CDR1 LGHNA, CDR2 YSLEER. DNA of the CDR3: TGCGCCAGCAGTGGGGGGGAATACACTGAAGCTTTCTTT. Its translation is CASSGGEYTEAFF.

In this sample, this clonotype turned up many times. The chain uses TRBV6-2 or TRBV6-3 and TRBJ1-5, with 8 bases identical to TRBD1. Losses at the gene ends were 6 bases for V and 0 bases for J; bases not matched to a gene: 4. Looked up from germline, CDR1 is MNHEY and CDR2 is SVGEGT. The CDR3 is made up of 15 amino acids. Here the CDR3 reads CASRSTGDSNQPQHF. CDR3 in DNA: TGTGCCAGCAGATCGACAGGGGATAGCAATCAGCCCCAGCATTTT.

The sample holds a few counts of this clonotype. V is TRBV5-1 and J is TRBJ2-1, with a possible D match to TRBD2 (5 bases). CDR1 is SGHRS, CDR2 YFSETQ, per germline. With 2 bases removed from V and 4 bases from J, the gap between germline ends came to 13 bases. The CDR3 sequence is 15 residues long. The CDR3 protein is CASSFNWERYNEQFF. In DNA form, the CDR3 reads TGCGCCAGCAGCTTTAACTGGGAGAGGTACAATGAGCAGTTCTTC.

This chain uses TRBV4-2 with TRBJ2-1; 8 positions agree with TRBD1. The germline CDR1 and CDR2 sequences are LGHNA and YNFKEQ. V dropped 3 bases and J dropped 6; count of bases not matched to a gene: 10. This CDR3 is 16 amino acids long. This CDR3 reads CASSHTTGGSGNEQFF. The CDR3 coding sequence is TGTGCCAGCAGCCACACCACAGGGGGTTCCGGCAATGAGCAGTTCTTC.

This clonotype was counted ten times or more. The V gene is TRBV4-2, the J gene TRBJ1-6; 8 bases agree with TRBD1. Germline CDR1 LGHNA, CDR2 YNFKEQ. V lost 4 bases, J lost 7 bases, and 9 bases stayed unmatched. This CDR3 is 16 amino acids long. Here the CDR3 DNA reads TGTGCCAGCAGCCGCGTTCAGCAGGGGGCGAATTCACCCCTCCACTTT. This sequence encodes CASSRVQQGANSPLHF.

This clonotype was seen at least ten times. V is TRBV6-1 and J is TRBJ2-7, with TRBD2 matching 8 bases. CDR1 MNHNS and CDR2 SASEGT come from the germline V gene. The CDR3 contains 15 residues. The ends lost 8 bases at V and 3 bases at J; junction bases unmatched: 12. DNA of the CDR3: TGTGCCAGCGGACGGGAGACCAGCGGGAGCTACGAGCAGTACTTC. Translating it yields CASGRETSGSYEQYF.

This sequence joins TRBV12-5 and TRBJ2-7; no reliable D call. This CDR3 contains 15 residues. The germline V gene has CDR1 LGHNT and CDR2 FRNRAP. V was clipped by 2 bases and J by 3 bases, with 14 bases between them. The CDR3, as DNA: TGTGCTAGTGGTTTGTGTACTCAACGTGGCTACGAGCAGTACTTC. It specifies CASGLCTQRGYEQYF.

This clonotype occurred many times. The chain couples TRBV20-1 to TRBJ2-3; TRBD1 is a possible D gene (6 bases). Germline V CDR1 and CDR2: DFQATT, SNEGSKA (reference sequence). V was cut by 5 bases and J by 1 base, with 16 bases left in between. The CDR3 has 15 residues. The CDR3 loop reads CSALAYRARTDTQYF. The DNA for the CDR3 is TGCAGTGCTCTTGCTTACAGGGCGCGCACAGATACGCAGTATTTT.

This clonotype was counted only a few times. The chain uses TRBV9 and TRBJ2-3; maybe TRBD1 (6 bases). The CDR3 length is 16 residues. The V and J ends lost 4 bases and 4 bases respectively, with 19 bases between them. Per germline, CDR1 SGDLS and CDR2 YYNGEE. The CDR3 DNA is TGTGCCAGCAGCCCAACTTCCGGGACAAAGGCAGATACGCAGTATTTT. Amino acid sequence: CASSPTSGTKADTQYF.

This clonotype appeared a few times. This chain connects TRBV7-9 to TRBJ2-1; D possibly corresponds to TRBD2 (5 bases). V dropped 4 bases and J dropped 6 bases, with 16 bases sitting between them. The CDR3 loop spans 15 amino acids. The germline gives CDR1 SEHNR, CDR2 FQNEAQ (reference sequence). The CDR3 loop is CASSSLGLGVNEQFF. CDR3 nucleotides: TGTGCCAGCAGCTCCCTCGGATTGGGAGTCAATGAGCAGTTCTTC.

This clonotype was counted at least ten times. The CDR3 loop is CSHTGGLQETQYF. DNA of the CDR3: TGCAGCCATACAGGGGGCCTCCAAGAGACCCAGTACTTC. V is TRBV29-1 and J is TRBJ2-5, with 9 bases that match TRBD1. CDR3 size: 13 residues. V shed 8 bases and J 1 base; nucleotides not matched to a gene: 5. The germline gives CDR1 SQVTM, CDR2 ANQGSEA.

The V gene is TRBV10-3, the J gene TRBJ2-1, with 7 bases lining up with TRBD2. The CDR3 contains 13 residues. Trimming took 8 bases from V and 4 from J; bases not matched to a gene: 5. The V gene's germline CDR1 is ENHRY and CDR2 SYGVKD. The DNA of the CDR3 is TGTGCCATCTCGGGGGAGGGGTACAATGAGCAGTTCTTC. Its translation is CAISGEGYNEQFF.